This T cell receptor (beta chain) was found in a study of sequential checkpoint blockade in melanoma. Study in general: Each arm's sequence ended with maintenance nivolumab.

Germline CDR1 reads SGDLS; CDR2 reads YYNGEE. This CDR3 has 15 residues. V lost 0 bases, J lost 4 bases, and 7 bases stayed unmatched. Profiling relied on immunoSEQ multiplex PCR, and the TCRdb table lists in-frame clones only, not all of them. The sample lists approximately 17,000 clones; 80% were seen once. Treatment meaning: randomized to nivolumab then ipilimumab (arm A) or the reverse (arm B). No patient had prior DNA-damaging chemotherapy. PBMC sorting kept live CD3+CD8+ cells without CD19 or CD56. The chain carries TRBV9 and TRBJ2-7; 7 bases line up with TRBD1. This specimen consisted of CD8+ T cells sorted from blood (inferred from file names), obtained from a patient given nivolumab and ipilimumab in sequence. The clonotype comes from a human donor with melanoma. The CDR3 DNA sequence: TGTGCCAGCAGCGTAGGAGGGACAGAACTTTACGAGCAGTACTTC. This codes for CASSVGGTELYEQYF.